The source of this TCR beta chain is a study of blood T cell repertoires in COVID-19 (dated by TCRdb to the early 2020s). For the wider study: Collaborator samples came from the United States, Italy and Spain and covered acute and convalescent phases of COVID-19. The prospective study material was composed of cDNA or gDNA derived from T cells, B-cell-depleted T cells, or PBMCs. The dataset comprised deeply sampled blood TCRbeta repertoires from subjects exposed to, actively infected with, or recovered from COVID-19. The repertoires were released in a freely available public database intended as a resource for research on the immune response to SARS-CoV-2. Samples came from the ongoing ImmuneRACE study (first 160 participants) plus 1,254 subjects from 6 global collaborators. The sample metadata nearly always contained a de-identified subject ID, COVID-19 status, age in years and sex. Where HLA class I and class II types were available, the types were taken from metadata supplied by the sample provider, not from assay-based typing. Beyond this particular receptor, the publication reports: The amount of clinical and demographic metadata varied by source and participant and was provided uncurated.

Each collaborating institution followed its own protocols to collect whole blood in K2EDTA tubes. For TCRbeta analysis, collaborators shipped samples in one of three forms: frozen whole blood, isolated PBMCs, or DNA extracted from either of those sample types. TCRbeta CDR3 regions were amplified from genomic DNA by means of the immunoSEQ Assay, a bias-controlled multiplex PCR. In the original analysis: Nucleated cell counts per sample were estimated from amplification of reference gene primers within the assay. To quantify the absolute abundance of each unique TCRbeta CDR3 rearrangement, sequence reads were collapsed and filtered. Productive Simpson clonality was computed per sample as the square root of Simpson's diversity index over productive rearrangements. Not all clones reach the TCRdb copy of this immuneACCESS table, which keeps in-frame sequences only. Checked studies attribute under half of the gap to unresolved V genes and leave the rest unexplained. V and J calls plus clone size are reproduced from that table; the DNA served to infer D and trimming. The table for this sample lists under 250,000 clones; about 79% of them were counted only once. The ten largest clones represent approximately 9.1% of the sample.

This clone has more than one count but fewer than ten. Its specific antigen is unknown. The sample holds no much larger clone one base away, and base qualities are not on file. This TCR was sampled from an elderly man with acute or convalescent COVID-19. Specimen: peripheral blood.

This receptor has the CDR3 CASSPGTSGGQREQYF. DNA sequence: TGTGCCAGCAGCCCAGGGACTAGCGGGGGACAAAGGGAGCAGTACTTC. The chain joins TRBV4-2 to TRBJ2-7; TRBD2 matches 14 bases in the middle. From a lookup of the germline V gene, CDR1 and CDR2 are LGHNA and YNFKEQ. From V the trimming removes 4 bases and from J it removes 7 bases, while the gene matches leave 9 bases of the junction unaccounted for. Taken from cysteine to phenylalanine, the CDR3 has 16 residues. CDR3 DNA is the only sequence kept; it has 48 bases, read in frame from the first base.